Sequencing of this T cell receptor beta chain was carried out in a study of T cell responses to AZD1222 COVID-19 vaccine. This table comes from immunoSEQ multiplex PCR, and its TCRdb copy is limited to in-frame clones, with some not included. The profile covers about 150,000 clones, with 91% appearing a single time and about 3.8% taken by the ten largest. Germline CDR1 and CDR2: LNHDA and SQIVND (reference sequence). The J segment lost 11 bases and the V segment lost 5 bases, leaving 14 bases of the junction unmatched. This CDR3 spans 14 amino acids. This sequence joins TRBV19 and TRBJ1-1; 7 bases agree with TRBD1. The sequencing used peripheral blood, collected 28 days after the second AZD1222 dose. This receptor was taken from an adult who received the AZD1222 COVID-19 vaccine. Here the CDR3 reads CASSATGARVTAFF. CDR3 bases: TGTGCCAGTAGTGCCACAGGGGCCCGCGTAACGGCTTTCTTT.